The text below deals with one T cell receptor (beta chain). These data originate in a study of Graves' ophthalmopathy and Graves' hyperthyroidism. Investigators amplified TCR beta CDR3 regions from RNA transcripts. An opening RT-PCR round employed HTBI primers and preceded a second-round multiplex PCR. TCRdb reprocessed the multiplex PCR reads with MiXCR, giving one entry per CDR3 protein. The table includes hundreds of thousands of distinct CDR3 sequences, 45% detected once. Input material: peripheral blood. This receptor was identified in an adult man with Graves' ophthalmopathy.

CDR3 region: CASSPSSGGADTQYF. The CDR3 DNA follows: TGTGCCAGCAGCCCATCTAGCGGGGGCGCAGATACGCAGTATTTT. The chain carries TRBV7-2 and TRBJ2-3; 10 positions agree with TRBD2. This CDR3 region has 15 residues. The V gene end was trimmed by 5 bases and the J gene end by 4 bases; junction bases not matched to a gene: 6. Germline V CDR1 and CDR2: SGHTA, FQGNSA.